This T cell receptor (beta chain) was captured by sequencing in a study of breast tumors, draining lymph nodes, adjacent tissues. TCRdb reprocessed the multiplex PCR reads with MiXCR, giving one entry per CDR3 protein. The top ten clones hold 15% to 25% of a sample with under 20,000 distinct CDR3 sequences, roughly 60% of them seen once. The material sequenced was tumor-adjacent breast tissue. The TCR originated in a female donor with breast cancer. Some clones in this sample may be carry-over from other donors' samples.

The CDR3 is CASSRGTTYEQYF. The CDR3 DNA reads as TGTGCCAGCAGTCGGGGAACCACCTACGAGCAGTACTTC. J is TRBJ2-7 and V is TRBV12-3 or TRBV12-4, with D possibly matching TRBD2 (5 bases). Trimming cost V 5 bases and J 2 bases, with 10 bases left between them. CDR3 size: 13 residues.